The sequence of this T cell receptor beta chain was determined in a study of CD8+ T cells in alopecia areata. As to this clone: Its matching antigen is unknown.

Findings of the study overall: Greater clonality was observed in lesional scalp samples, especially alopecia totalis/universalis, versus normal scalp.

RNA, once extracted, was reverse transcribed into cDNA for use as the sequencing template. Using immunoSEQ multiplex PCR, the repertoire was profiled, and TCRdb retains in-frame clones only, with some absent. The sample consists of some 130,000 clones, approximately 48% of them appearing once. CDR1 and CDR2 from the germline V gene are MGHRA and YSYEKL. With 0 bases removed from V and 2 bases from J, the gap between germline ends came to 10 bases. This CDR3 has 15 residues. The J gene is TRBJ1-1, the V gene TRBV4-1, with unresolved D. The sequence was obtained from a human donor with alopecia areata. Here the sequenced sample was CD8+ T cells sorted from blood, taken at week 0. This CDR3 reads CASSQDNNRNTEAFF. CDR3 coding DNA: TGCGCCAGCAGCCAAGATAATAACAGAAACACTGAAGCTTTCTTT.